The TCR beta chain described here comes from a study of blood T cell repertoires in COVID-19. On the study more broadly: Samples of COVID-19 (acute and convalescent) were obtained from the United States, Italy and Spain. Sample material is recorded as cDNA or gDNA derived from T cells, B-cell-depleted T cells, or PBMCs.

The germline V and J ends were trimmed by 4 bases and 0 bases, with 13 bases remaining between them. The CDR3 is 16 amino acids. Germline CDR1 LNHDA, CDR2 SQIVND (reference sequence). Per the study methods: Amplified reference gene primers provided the basis for estimating nucleated cell counts. Clones were sequenced by immunoSEQ multiplex PCR, and TCRdb holds only the in-frame ones, with some missing. V and J calls and clone size are those listed in that table; D and trimming were worked out from the DNA. The repertoire holds 70,000 to 90,000 clones, with 70% to 80% as singletons. This TCR was recovered from a human donor in a cohort sampled during active COVID-19. Sequenced input: peripheral blood. This chain links TRBV19 with TRBJ1-5; D remains ambiguous. CDR3: CASSSGSQNSNQPQHF. In nucleotides, the CDR3 is TGTGCCAGTAGTAGTGGTAGCCAGAATAGCAATCAGCCCCAGCATTTT. Filled out from reference TRBV19 and TRBJ1-5, the complete variable domain reads DGGITQSPKYLFRKEGQNVTLSCEQNLNHDAMYWYRQDPGQGLRLIYYSQIVNDFQKGDIAEGYSVSREKKESFPLTVTSAQKNPTAFYLCASSSGSQNSNQPQHFGDGTRLSIL.